This T cell receptor beta chain was found in a study of blood T cells in healthy people across ages. This clonotype has ten or more counts. Antigen specificity is unknown. From germline, CDR1 is SGHRS and CDR2 YFSETQ. This CDR3 spans 18 amino acids. Trimming shortened V by 1 base and J by 2 bases, and 16 bases separated the two germline ends. The authors ran a second PCR of roughly 6 to 11 cycles using a sample-barcoded 5' primer and a J-beta primer mix. Each TCR beta cDNA got a 12-nucleotide random molecular identifier. Sequencing yielded, for each sample, at least 3 million paired-end reads carrying CDR3. TCRdb re-called the 5' RACE reads through MiXCR, storing one row per CDR3 protein. The sample has around 870,000 distinct CDR3 sequences, under 30% seen once. General observations from the study: Per million T cells, the diversity of TCR beta decreased roughly linearly as age advanced.

V is TRBV5-1 and J is TRBJ2-6; D could derive from TRBD1 or TRBD2 (7 bases each). The sequence came from a woman aged 80 or older in good health. The sequenced material came from blood. The CDR3 DNA sequence: TGCGCCAGCAGCTTGTATACCAGGGGGGGAACTGGGGCCAACGTCCTGACTTTC. Translating gives CASSLYTRGGTGANVLTF.